This TCR beta chain derives from a study of T-cell reconstitution after alpha-beta-depleted transplantation in children. As for this clonotype: Its antigen is undetermined.

Notes on the study in general: The high TCRbeta diversity at day 60 in some patients came from surviving recipient T cells and thymic progenitors.

Trimming removed 5 bases from V and 4 bases from J, with 14 bases in between. The CDR3 has 14 amino acids. The library targeted TCRbeta and was prepared with unique molecular identifiers. TCRdb itself ran the PCR reads through MiXCR, one entry per CDR3 protein. The sample shows fewer than 750,000 distinct CDR3 sequences, 23% of them seen only once. The V and J genes are TRBV12-3 or TRBV12-4 and TRBJ1-2; a weak D match, TRBD1 (6 bases). The sequence was obtained from a boy in the first two years of life who had a stem cell transplant for acute myeloid leukemia, so the T cells may come from the graft donor. The specimen was PBMCs, mostly from graft donor cells, collected 360 days after TCRalphabeta/CD19-depleted stem cell transplant. CDR3 amino acids: CASSPQTGIYGYTF. The CDR3 coding sequence is TGTGCCAGCAGTCCTCAAACAGGGATCTATGGCTACACCTTC.